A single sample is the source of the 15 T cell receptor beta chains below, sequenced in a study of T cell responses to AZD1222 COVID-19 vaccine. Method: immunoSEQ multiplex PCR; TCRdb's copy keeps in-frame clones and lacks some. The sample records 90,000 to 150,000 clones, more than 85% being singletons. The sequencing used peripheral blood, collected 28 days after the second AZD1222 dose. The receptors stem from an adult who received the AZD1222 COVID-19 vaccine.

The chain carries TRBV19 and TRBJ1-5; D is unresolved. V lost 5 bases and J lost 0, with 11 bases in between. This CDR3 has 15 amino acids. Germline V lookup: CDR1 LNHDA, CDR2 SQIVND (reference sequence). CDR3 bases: TGTGCCAGTAGTCCCCAGGAGATTAGCAATCAGCCCCAGCATTTT. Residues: CASSPQEISNQPQHF.

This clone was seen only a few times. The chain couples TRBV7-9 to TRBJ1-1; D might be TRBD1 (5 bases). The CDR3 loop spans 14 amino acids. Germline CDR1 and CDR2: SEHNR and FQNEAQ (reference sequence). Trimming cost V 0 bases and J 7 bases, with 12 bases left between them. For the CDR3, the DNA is TGTGCCAGCAGCTTAGCTCTCAGGGAAGATGAAGCTTTCTTT. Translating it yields CASSLALREDEAFF.

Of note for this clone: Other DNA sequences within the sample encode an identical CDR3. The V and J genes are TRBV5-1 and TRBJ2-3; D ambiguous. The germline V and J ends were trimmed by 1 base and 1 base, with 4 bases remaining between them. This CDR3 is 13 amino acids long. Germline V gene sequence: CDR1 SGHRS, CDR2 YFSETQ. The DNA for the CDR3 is TGCGCCAGCAGCTTGCGGGGCACAGATACGCAGTATTTT. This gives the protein CASSLRGTDTQYF.

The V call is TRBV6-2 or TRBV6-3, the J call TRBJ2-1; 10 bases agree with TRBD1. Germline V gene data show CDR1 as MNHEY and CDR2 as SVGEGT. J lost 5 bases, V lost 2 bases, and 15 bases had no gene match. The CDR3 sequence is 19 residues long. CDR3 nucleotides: TGTGCCAGCAGTTACCGGACAGGGGGATTTAGAAGGGGTGACAATGAGCAGTTCTTC. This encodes CASSYRTGGFRRGDNEQFF.

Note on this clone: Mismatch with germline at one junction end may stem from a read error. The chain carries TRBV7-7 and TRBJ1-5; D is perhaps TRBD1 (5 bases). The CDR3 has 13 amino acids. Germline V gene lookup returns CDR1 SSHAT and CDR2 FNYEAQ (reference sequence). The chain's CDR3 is CASSLGVNQPQHF. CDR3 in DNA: TGTGCTAGCAGCTTAGGGGTCAATCAGCCCCAGCATTTT.

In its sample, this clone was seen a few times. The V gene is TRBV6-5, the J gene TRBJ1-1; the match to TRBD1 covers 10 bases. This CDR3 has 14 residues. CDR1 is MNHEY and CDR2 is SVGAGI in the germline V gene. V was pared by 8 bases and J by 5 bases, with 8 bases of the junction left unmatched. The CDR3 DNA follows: TGTGCCAGCGTGGGGACAGGGGAATTAACTGAAGCTTTCTTT. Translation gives CASVGTGELTEAFF.

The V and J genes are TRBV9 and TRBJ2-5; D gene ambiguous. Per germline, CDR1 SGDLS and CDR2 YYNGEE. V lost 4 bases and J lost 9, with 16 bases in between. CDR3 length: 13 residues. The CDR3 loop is CASSPRPPRAQYF. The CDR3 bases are TGTGCCAGCAGCCCAAGACCCCCCCGGGCCCAGTACTTC.

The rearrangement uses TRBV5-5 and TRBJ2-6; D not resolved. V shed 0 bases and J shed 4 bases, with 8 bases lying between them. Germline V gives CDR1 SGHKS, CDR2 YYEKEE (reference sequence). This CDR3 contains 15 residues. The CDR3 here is CASSLVGNGANVLTF. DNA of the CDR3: TGTGCCAGCAGCTTGGTAGGGAACGGGGCCAACGTCCTGACTTTC.

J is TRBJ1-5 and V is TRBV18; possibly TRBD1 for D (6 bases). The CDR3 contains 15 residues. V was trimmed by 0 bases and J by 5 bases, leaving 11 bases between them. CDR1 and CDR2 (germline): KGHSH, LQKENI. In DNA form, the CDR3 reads TGTGCCAGCTCACCACCCGGGACACCCGATCAGCCCCAGCATTTT. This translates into CASSPPGTPDQPQHF.

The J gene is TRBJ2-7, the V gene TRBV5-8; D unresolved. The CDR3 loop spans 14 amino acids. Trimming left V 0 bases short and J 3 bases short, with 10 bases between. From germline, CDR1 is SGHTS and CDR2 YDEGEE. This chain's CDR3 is CASSLEQQVYEQYF. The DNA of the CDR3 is TGTGCCAGCAGCTTGGAGCAACAAGTCTACGAGCAGTACTTC.

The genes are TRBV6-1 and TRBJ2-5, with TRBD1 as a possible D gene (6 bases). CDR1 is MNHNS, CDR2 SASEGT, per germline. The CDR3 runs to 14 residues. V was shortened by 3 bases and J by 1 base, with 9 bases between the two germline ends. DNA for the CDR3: TGTGCCAGCAGTGACCGGGACACCCAAGAGACCCAGTACTTC. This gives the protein CASSDRDTQETQYF.

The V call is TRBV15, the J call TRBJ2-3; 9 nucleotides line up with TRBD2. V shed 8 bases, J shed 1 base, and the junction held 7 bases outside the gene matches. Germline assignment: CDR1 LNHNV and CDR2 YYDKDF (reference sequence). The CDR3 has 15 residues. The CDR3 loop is CATGERTSGTDTQYF. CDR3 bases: TGTGCCACCGGAGAAAGGACTAGCGGCACAGATACGCAGTATTTT.

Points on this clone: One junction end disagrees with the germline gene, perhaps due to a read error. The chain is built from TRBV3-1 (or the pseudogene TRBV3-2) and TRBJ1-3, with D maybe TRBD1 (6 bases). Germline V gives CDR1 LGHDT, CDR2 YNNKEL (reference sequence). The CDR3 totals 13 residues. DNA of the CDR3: TGTGCCACCAGCGAGGGGGAAGGAAACACCATATATTTT. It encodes CATSEGEGNTIYF.

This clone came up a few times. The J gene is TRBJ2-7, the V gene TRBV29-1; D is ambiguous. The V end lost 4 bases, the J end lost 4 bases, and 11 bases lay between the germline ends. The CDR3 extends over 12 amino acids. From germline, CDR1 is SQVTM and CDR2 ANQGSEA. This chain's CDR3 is CSVGRSPYEQYF. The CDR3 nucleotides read TGCAGCGTTGGCAGGTCCCCATACGAGCAGTACTTC.

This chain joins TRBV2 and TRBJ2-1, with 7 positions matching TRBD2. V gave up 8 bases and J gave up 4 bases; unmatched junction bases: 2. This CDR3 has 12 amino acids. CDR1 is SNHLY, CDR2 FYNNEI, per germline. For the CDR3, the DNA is TGTGCCAGCGGGCGGGAGTACAATGAGCAGTTCTTC. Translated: CASGREYNEQFF.